This T cell receptor (beta chain) is from a study of regulatory T cells in long-lasting Graves disease. V was clipped by 6 bases and J by 4 bases, with 19 bases between them. The CDR3 is 16 amino acids. Time point indicated: newly diagnosed GD, antithyroid drugs for less than 3 months. Extracted RNA from PBMCs served as the source of the TCR library. This clonotype was counted at least ten times. Construction of the TCR beta libraries employed iRepertoire HTBI primers in conjunction with Arm-PCR of CDR3 regions. MiXCR, run by TCRdb on the multiplex PCR reads, gives a single entry per CDR3 protein. The sample shows around 420,000 distinct CDR3 sequences, roughly 15% of them seen only once. In addition, the sample was reused for a study of T cells in Graves' hyperthyroidism and ophthalmopathy. That source notes: Patients aged 18 to 65 had newly diagnosed hyperthyroidism that had lasted under 2 months. First-round RT-PCR of the TCR CDR3 relied on the HTBI primer set.

The sample here was peripheral blood mononuclear cells (PBMCs), taken at new diagnosis, from a patient treated with antithyroid drugs. The sequence was obtained from a woman aged 40 to 50 with Graves disease. The V and J genes are TRBV12-3 or TRBV12-4 and TRBJ1-3, with D unclear. The CDR3 sequence: CASRNGPTKIGNTIYF. The CDR3 DNA reads TGTGCCAGCAGAAATGGACCGACAAAGATAGGAAACACCATATATTTT.